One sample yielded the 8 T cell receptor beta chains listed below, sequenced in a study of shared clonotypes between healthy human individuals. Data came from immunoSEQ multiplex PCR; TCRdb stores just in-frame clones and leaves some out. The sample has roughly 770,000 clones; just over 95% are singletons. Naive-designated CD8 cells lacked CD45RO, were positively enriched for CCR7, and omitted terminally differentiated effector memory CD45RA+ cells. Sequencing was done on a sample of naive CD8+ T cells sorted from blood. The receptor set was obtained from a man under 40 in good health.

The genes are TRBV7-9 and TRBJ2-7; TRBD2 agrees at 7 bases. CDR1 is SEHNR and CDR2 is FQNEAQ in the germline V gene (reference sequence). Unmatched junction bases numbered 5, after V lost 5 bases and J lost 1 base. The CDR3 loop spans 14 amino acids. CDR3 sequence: CASSEGRGSYEQYF. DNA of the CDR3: TGTGCCAGCAGCGAGGGGCGGGGGTCCTACGAGCAGTACTTC.

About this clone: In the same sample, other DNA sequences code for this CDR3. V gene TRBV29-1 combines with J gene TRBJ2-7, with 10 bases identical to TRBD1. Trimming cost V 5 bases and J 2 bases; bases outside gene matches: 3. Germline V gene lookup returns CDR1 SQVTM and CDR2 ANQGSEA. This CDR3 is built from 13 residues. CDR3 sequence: CSVRGTGAYEQYF. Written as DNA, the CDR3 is TGCAGCGTTAGGGGGACAGGGGCCTACGAGCAGTACTTC.

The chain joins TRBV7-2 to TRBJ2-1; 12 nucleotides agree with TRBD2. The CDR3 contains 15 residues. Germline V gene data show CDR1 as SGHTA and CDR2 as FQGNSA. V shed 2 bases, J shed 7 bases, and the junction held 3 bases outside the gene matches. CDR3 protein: CASSLLAGGWNEQFF. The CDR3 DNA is TGTGCCAGCAGCTTACTAGCGGGAGGGTGGAATGAGCAGTTCTTC.

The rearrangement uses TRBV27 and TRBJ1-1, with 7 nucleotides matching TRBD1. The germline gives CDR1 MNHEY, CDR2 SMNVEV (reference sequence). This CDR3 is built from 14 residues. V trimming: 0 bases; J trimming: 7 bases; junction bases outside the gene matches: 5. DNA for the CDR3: TGTGCCAGCAGTTTATCGGGACAGATTTATGAAGCTTTCTTT. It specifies CASSLSGQIYEAFF.

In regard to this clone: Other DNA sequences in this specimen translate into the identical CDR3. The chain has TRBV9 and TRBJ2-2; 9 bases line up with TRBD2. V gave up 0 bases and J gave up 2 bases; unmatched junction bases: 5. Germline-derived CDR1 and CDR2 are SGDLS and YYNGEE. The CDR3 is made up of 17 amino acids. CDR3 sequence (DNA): TGTGCCAGCAGCGTAGGGCTAGCGGGAATAAACACCGGGGAGCTGTTTTTT. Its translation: CASSVGLAGINTGELFF.

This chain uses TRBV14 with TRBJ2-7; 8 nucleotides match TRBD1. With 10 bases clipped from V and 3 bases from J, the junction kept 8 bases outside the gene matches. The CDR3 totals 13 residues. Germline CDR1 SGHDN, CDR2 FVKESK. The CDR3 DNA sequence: TGTGCCAACCGACAGGGGCTATTCTACGAGCAGTACTTC. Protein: CANRQGLFYEQYF.

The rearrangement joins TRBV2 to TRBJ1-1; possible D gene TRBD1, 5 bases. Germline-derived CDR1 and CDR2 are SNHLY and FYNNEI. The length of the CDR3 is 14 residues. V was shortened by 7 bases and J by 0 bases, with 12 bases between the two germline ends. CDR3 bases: TGTGCCAGCATGGCAGCAGGGATGAACACTGAAGCTTTCTTT. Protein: CASMAAGMNTEAFF.

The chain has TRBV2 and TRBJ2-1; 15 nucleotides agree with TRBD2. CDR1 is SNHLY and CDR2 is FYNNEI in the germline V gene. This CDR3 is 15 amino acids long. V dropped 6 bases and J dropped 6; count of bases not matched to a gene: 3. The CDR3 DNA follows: TGTGCCAGCAGCGGACTAGCGGGAGGGCGCAATGAGCAGTTCTTC. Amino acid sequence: CASSGLAGGRNEQFF.